A selection of T cell receptor beta chains follows, all from one sample in a study of cytomegalovirus exposure and HLA in healthy donors. The method was immunoSEQ multiplex PCR; TCRdb's version includes in-frame clones alone and lacks a portion of them. The sample yields 100,000 to 150,000 clones, about 78% seen once. Sample: PBMCs. Receptors were obtained from a female donor in good health and CMV-seronegative. The CDR3 runs from the conserved cysteine through the conserved F or W. A D gene is named only where the DNA matches it firmly. Size is omitted from some rows. Given values are once, few, many or a class for expanded clones.

TRBJ2-1	-	TRBV29-1	-	TGCAGCGTTGATGCCGGGATGGATGAGCAGTTCTTC	CSVDAGMDEQFF
TRBJ2-1	once	TRBV18	TRBD2	TGTGCCAGCTCACCACGGACTAGCGGAGAAAATGAGCAGTTCTTC	CASSPRTSGENEQFF
TRBJ2-5	-	TRBV5-1	TRBD2	TGCGCCAGCAGCTTGGCGGGGGGGCAAGAGACCCAGTACTTC	CASSLAGGQETQYF
TRBJ2-4	-	TRBV30	TRBD1	TGTGCCTGGAGTACGACGGACAGGGTGAACATTCAGTACTTC	CAWSTTDRVNIQYF
TRBJ2-5	-	TRBV20-1	-	TGCAGTGCTAGGAGGCAGGGGAGCCAGTACTTC	CSARRQGSQYF
TRBJ2-2	-	TRBV10-2	-	TGCGCCAGCAGAGCCCTTGGACTGGTTAACACCGGGGAGCTGTTTTTT	CASRALGLVNTGELFF
TRBJ2-5	-	TRBV11-2	-	TGTGCCAGCAGCTTCGGGACTGGAAGAAAAGAGACCCAGTACTTC	CASSFGTGRKETQYF
TRBJ1-1	-	TRBV14	-	TGTGCCAGCAGCAGGGGTGGGGTCACTGAAGCTTTCTTT	CASSRGGVTEAFF
TRBJ1-2	-	TRBV9	-	TGTGCCAGCTTGCGCGGGCTCTATGGCTACACCTTC	CASLRGLYGYTF
TRBJ1-6	-	TRBV30	-	TGTGCCTCCTTCGCCGGGGGGAATTCACCCCTCCACTTT	CASFAGGNSPLHF
TRBJ2-6	once	TRBV21-1	-	TGTGCCAGCAGCAAAGTCATGGGGGACAGTGGACCCTCTGGGGCCAACGTCCTGACTTTC	CASSKVMGDSGPSGANVLTF
TRBJ2-2	-	TRBV2	-	TGTGCCAGCAGGGACATCCACACCGGGGAGCTGTTTTTT	CASRDIHTGELFF
TRBJ2-5	once	TRBV9	TRBD2	TGTGCCAGCAGCGTAGGGGGGGGGTTCCCTCAAGAGACCCAGTACTTC	CASSVGGGFPQETQYF
TRBJ1-4	-	TRBV6-6	TRBD1	TGTGCCAGCAATCAGGGGGCTGATGAAAAACTGTTTTTT	CASNQGADEKLFF
TRBJ2-5	-	TRBV2	-	TGTGCCAGCACGGGCCGACAGTTCCAAGAGACCCAGTACTTC	CASTGRQFQETQYF
TRBJ1-5	-	TRBV21-1	-	TGTGCCAGCAGCAAAGGGGGGGAAGCGGCTCAGCCCCAGCATTTT	CASSKGGEAAQPQHF
TRBJ1-1	-	TRBV4-2	-	TGTGCCAGCAGCCCGACACAGAACACTGAAGCTTTCTTT	CASSPTQNTEAFF
TRBJ1-1	-	TRBV19	TRBD1	TGTGCCAGTAGTATCGGGACAGCGAACACTGAAGCTTTCTTT	CASSIGTANTEAFF
TRBJ1-2	once	TRBV28	-	TGTGCCAGCAGTTCCCCTCCTCCCTATGGCTACACCTTC	CASSSPPPYGYTF
TRBJ2-7	-	TRBV7-2	TRBD1	TGTGCCAGCAGCTTTTCACCGGGACAGGGTTCCTACGAGCAGTACTTC	CASSFSPGQGSYEQYF
TRBJ2-2	-	TRBV4-1	-	TGCGCCAGCAGCCAAGATCTAAGCGCCGGGGAGCTGTTTTTT	CASSQDLSAGELFF
TRBJ2-1	-	TRBV7-9	TRBD1	TGTGCCAGCCTCCGGACAGGGGAGGATGAGCAGTTCTTC	CASLRTGEDEQFF
TRBJ1-2	-	TRBV2	-	TGTGCCAGCAGTGACCAGATTAACTATGGCTACACCTTC	CASSDQINYGYTF
TRBJ2-1	-	TRBV27	TRBD2	TGTGCCACCAGACCCCGATTCGGGGGGTCGGGATCCAATGAGCAGTTCTTC	CATRPRFGGSGSNEQFF
TRBJ1-4	-	TRBV7-9	-	TGTGCCAGCAGCGTCGACCCCCGGGTGGGTGAAAAACTGTTTTTT	CASSVDPRVGEKLFF
TRBJ2-3	-	TRBV5-4	TRBD1	TGTGCCAGCAGCCATGACAGGGTCACAGATACGCAGTATTTT	CASSHDRVTDTQYF
TRBJ2-1	-	TRBV25-1	-	TGTGCCAGCATATTCTACAATGAGCAGTTCTTC	CASIFYNEQFF
TRBJ2-1	-	TRBV5-6	-	TGTGCCAGCAGCTTTTTCCGGGACACTTCCTACAATGAGCAGTTCTTC	CASSFFRDTSYNEQFF
TRBJ2-3	-	TRBV2	-	TGTGCCAGCAGTACAGAGGGCCCAGATACGCAGTATTTT	CASSTEGPDTQYF
TRBJ1-1	-	TRBV5-1	-	TGCGCCAGCAGCTCGGCGGGACTCATCTCTGAAGCTTTCTTT	CASSSAGLISEAFF
TRBJ1-1	few	TRBV19	TRBD1	TGTGCCATCTCCGGGACAGTGAACACTGAAGCTTTCTTT	CAISGTVNTEAFF
TRBJ1-1	few	TRBV28	-	TGTGCCAGCGGCTTCTCCACTGAAGCTTTCTTT	CASGFSTEAFF
TRBJ2-1	once	TRBV5-5	-	TGTGCCAGCAGCCAACAATACAATGAGCAGTTCTTC	CASSQQYNEQFF
TRBJ2-7	-	TRBV6-1	-	TGTGCCAGCAGTGAAGCCCCCAGCTACGAGCAGTACTTC	CASSEAPSYEQYF
TRBJ2-1	-	TRBV6-6	TRBD1	TGTGCCAGCGGGTTGCACAGGGGGCTTAACAATGAGCAGTTCTTC	CASGLHRGLNNEQFF
TRBJ2-3	-	TRBV7-2	TRBD2	TGTGCCAGCAGCCTCGGACTAGCGGGAGATACGCAGTATTTT	CASSLGLAGDTQYF
TRBJ1-6	-	TRBV6-5	-	TGTGCCAGCAGTTACTCGAGAACCCAGGGGTTCTCACCCCTCCACTTT	CASSYSRTQGFSPLHF
TRBJ1-1	-	TRBV5-1	-	TGCGCCAGCAGCTTGGATGTTGCAGGGAACACTGAAGCTTTCTTT	CASSLDVAGNTEAFF
TRBJ2-7	-	TRBV30	TRBD2	TGTGCCTGGAGTCCCGGGAGGTGGGAGCAGTACTTC	CAWSPGRWEQYF
TRBJ1-4	few	TRBV5-1	-	TGCGCCAGCAGCGCACTAGCGGGGGGTCTCCAGGGAACTAATGAAAAACTGTTTTTT	CASSALAGGLQGTNEKLFF
TRBJ1-2	-	TRBV15	TRBD1	TGTGCCACCAGCAGGGACAGGGATAACGGCTACACCTTC	CATSRDRDNGYTF
TRBJ2-7	-	TRBV6-5	TRBD1	TGTGCCAGCAGTCGGACAGGGGGCGAGCAGTACTTC	CASSRTGGEQYF
TRBJ2-7	-	TRBV11-2	-	TGTGCCAGCAGCTTAGGGCAAGTCTACGAGCAGTACTTC	CASSLGQVYEQYF
TRBJ1-2	-	TRBV4-1	TRBD1	TGCGCCAGCAGCTACGACAGGGAGGTCTATGGCTACACCTTC	CASSYDREVYGYTF
TRBJ2-3	-	TRBV7-6	TRBD2	TGTGCCAGCAGCCGAGCGGGGGCGAACACAGATACGCAGTATTTT	CASSRAGANTDTQYF
TRBJ2-1	-	TRBV28	TRBD2	TGTGCCAGCAGTTTGAGCCTAGCGGGGGGCAATGAGCAGTTCTTC	CASSLSLAGGNEQFF
TRBJ2-5	-	TRBV9	TRBD2	TGTGCCAGCAGCGTAGGAGCGGGAGAATTGGCAGAGACCCAGTACTTC	CASSVGAGELAETQYF